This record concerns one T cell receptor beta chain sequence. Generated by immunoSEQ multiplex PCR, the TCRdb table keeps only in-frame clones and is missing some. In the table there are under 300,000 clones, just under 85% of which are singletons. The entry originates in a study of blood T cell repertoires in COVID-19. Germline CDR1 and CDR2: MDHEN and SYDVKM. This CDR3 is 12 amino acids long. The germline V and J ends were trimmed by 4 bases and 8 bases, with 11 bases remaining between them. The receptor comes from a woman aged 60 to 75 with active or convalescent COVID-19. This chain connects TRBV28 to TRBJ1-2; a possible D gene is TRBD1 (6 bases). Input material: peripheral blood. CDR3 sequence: CASSSWTAGYTF. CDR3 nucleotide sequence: TGTGCCAGCAGTTCCTGGACAGCCGGCTACACCTTC.